This T cell receptor beta chain was profiled in a study of T cell responses to AZD1222 COVID-19 vaccine (dated by TCRdb to the early 2020s). Context from the whole study: AZD1222 recipients given second doses at about 4 weeks or at about 12 weeks were pooled, since spike-specific TCR depth and breadth were not found to differ between the two schedules. A total of 233 trial participants underwent TCR sequencing, of whom roughly 210 received two doses of AZD1222 and about 25 received two doses of the MenACWY control vaccine. Trial participants were enrolled by age into 18-55, 56-69 and 70-plus year subgroups, with roughly 160, 29 and 62 TCR-sequenced participants respectively.

V loses 2 bases, J loses 4 bases, and the germline ends lie 12 bases apart. Counted from cysteine to phenylalanine, this CDR3 has 15 amino acids. Only the CDR3 region is kept as DNA, spanning 45 bases read in frame from base 1. CDR1 and CDR2 are read off the germline V gene as MDHEN and SYDVKM. The investigation overall reported the following: Reportedly, almost half of the unique spike-specific TCRs recognized epitopes lying outside the regions that are mutated in the B.1.351 and B.1.1.7 variants. Vaccine-associated CD4 TCRs spanned the whole spike protein, with dominant responses in regions 160-218 and 743-854. A significant rise in spike-specific TCR breadth and depth was observed after two AZD1222 doses relative to day 0 and relative to MenACWY recipients. Only a handful of AZD1222 recipients were SARS-CoV-2 seropositive at baseline, limiting conclusions about previously exposed vaccinees. Most participants were white British and females outnumbered males, and the authors suggested that clonal diversity may have been underestimated. The 56-69-year group was small, and its depth increase did not reach significance, likely because of low power. Because no day 14 peak-response samples were available, repertoires were characterized only after the peak T cell response.

The time point label of this sample denotes: baseline before first vaccination. Vaccinee samples came from UK trials COV001 and COV002, including a single-blind randomized controlled phase 2/3 trial of AZD1222 (ChAdOx1 nCoV-19) in healthy adults. For TCRbeta chain sequencing, PBMC samples were collected from trial participants at day 0 and at day 28 after the second dose. The CDR3 regions of human TCRbeta chains were analyzed by immunosequencing. Concerning the study's data processing: Repertoire TCRs were checked for matches against a reference library of SARS-CoV-2-specific TCRs that had been generated using the MIRA antigen-specificity platform. Breadth was defined as the fraction of unique TCRs that were SARS-CoV-2-associated, and depth was defined as the fraction of total T cells that were SARS-CoV-2-associated. Using the MIRA data, each spike-specific TCR was mapped to the spike region that the TCR reacts to and placed in a CD4 or CD8 class. Log10-transformed breadth and depth values were compared by one-way ANOVA with Sidak's multiple comparisons tests. TCRdb provides this immuneACCESS table in a form limited to in-frame rearrangements. Some clones are lacking; in checked studies, under half of them reflect an unresolved V gene, and why the rest are absent is not known. The V and J calls and clone size are taken from that table; D and trimming were inferred from the DNA. The sample data list 65,000 to 75,000 clones, and roughly 84% of these were observed just once. The ten largest clones take up around 20% of the sample.

Worth noting for this clone: Its antigen target is currently unknown. No base quality values were provided; no much bigger clone lies one nucleotide off.

Rearrangement joined TRBV28 to TRBJ1-5; TRBD1 is a possible D gene, resting on 5 matching bases. The sequences come from peripheral blood, collected on day 0 of AZD1222 vaccination. The source is an adult in good health. The CDR3 region: CASSLGGEGNQPQHF. The base sequence is TGTGCCAGCAGTTTAGGGGGGGAGGGGAATCAGCCCCAGCATTTT. With all but the CDR3 taken from the reference TRBV28 and TRBJ1-5 genes, the full variable domain is: DVKVTQSSRYLVKRTGEKVFLECVQDMDHENMFWYRQDPGLGLRLIYFSYDVKMKEKGDIPEGYSVSREKKERFSLILESASTNQTSMYLCASSLGGEGNQPQHFGDGTRLSIL.